The clone carrying this T cell receptor (beta chain) has at least ten counts. Its antigen is not known. Treg sorting used a CD4+CD25+CD127-/low gate. Full-length variable regions came from constant-region reverse primers plus semi-nested Nested Universal Primer A PCR. TCRdb re-called the 5' RACE reads through MiXCR, storing one row per CDR3 protein. This table holds some 44,000 distinct CDR3 sequences, less than 25% found once. Study-level points and caveats: Tumor Treg TCRs overlapped most with tumor naive CD4+ cells. Tumor memory CD4+ T cell TCR gene usage clustered with blood and lymph node memory CD4+ cells and lymph node naive CD4+ cells. Larger-cohort validation covered only one TCR beta V-J rearrangement.

The sample was Tregs sorted from blood. The sequence was collected from a female donor with breast cancer.

CDR3 residues: CASSQSGSATNEKLFF. Here the CDR3 DNA reads TGTGCCAGCAGCCAATCAGGGTCCGCAACTAATGAAAAACTGTTTTTT. The J gene is TRBJ1-4, the V gene TRBV3-1, with TRBD1 as a possible D gene (5 bases). CDR1 and CDR2 (germline): LGHDT, YNNKEL (reference sequence). Between the trimmed V and J ends, which lost 2 bases and 0 bases, there was a span of 10 bases. There are 16 residues in the CDR3. Drawing the rest from reference TRBV3-1 and TRBJ1-4, the complete variable domain is DTAVSQTPKYLVTQMGNDKSIKCEQNLGHDTMYWYKQDSKKFLKIMFSYNNKELIINETVPNRFSPKSPDKAHLNLHINSLELGDSAVYFCASSQSGSATNEKLFFGSGTQLSVL.